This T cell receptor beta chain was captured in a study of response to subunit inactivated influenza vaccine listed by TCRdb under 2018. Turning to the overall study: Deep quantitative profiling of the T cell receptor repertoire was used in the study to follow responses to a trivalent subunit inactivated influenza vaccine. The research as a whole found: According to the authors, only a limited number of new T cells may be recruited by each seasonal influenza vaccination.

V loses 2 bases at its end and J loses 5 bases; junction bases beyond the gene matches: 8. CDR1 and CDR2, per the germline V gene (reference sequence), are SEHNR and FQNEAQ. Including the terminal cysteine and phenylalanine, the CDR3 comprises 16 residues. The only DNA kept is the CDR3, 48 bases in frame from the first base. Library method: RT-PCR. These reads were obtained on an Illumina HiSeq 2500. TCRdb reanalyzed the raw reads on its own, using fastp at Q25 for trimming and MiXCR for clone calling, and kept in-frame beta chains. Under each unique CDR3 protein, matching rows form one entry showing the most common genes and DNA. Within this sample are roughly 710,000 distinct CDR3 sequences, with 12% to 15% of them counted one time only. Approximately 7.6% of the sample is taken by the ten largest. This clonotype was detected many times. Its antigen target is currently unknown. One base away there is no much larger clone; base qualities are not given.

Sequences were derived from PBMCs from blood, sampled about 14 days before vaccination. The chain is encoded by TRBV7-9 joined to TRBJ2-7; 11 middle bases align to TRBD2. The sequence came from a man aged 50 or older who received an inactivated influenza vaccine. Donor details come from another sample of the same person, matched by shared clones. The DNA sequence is TGTGCCAGCAGCTTATCACTAGCGGGAGCGGTGGACGAGCAGTACTTC. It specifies CASSLSLAGAVDEQYF.